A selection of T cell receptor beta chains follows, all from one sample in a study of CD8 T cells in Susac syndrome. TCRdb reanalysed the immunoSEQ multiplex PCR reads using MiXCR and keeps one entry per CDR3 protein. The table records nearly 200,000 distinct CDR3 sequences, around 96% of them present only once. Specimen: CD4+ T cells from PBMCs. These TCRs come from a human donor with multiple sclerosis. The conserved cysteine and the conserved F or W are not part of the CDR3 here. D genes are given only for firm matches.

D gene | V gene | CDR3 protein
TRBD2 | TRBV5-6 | ASSWGFGGSGGNEQF
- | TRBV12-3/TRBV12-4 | ASSLPRLEY
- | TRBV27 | ASGGVEQF
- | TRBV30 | ARMDNLNTGELF
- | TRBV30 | AWATGAVAF
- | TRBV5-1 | ASSLGETHTGELF
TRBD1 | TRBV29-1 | SVQGGNEKLF
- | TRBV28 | ASRSRGPDTQY
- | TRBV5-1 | ASSLNREAEAF
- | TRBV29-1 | SADPSSNEQF
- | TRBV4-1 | ASSQETKIRSYEQY
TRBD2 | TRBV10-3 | AILAGGTDTQY
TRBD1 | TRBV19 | ASRFQGQGGPDTQY
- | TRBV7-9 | ASTPMDGHTDTQY
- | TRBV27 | ASSYNPRPKAETQY
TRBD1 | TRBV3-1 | ASSLDREGYEQY
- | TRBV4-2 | ASSPGRTSGNTIY
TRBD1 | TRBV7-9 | ASSWATTGQGEDEQY
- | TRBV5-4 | ASRGGAVGYT
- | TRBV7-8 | ASSLAPGDTQY
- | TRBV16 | ASSRLRRSNTGELF
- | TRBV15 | ATRSNGGIAPYEQY
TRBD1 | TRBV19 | ASSRTGPSYEQY